This T cell receptor beta chain was captured by sequencing in a study of blood T cell repertoires in COVID-19. The length of the CDR3 is 13 residues. Trimming cost V 1 base and J 1 base, with 5 bases left between them. The germline CDR1 and CDR2 sequences are SGHRS and YFSETQ. Of note for this clone: Within the sample, other DNA sequences also encode this same CDR3.

Libraries were prepared by immunoSEQ multiplex PCR; TCRdb keeps only in-frame clonotypes and omits some of them. The sample lists under 250,000 clones; 84% were seen once. This sequence originates from a man aged 45-65 years with acute or convalescent COVID-19. The sequenced material came from peripheral blood. The chain employs TRBV5-1 and TRBJ1-1; D call uncertain. The CDR3 loop is CASSLSKNTEAFF. The CDR3, as DNA: TGCGCCAGCAGCTTGAGCAAGAACACTGAAGCTTTCTTT.